Listed below are T cell receptor beta chains from one sample, sequenced in a study of identifying expanded T cells in peripheral blood. Assay: immunoSEQ multiplex PCR; the TCRdb copy retains only in-frame clones and omits some. The sample has 120,000 or so clones; roughly 84% are singletons. The sequencing input was blood. The receptors originated from a person between 18 and 69 years old in good health. The CDR3 runs from the conserved cysteine through the conserved F or W. The D gene is left open where the match is weak. Size tells how often a clone was seen (once, few, many) or the class of an expanded clone, and some rows leave it out.

size | J | V | D | CDR3 | DNA
NA | TRBJ1-2 | TRBV6-4 | NA | CASSDSGRVSHVAGYTF | TGTGCCAGCAGTGACTCGGGCAGGGTAAGTCATGTCGCCGGCTACACCTTC
once | TRBJ2-1 | TRBV11-1 | TRBD1 | CASSRGTGGDNEQFF | TGTGCCAGCAGCCGAGGGACAGGGGGTGACAATGAGCAGTTCTTC
NA | TRBJ1-4 | TRBV7-8 | TRBD1 | CASSVGRARDRGEKLFF | TGTGCCAGCAGCGTAGGAAGGGCTCGGGACAGGGGTGAAAAACTGTTTTTT
few | TRBJ2-7 | TRBV7-2 | TRBD2 | CASSQHITLAGPSYEQYF | TGTGCCAGCAGCCAACACATTACACTAGCGGGGCCGTCCTACGAGCAGTACTTC
NA | TRBJ1-2 | TRBV20-1 | NA | CSAEFVGGYTF | TGCAGTGCTGAGTTCGTTGGCGGCTACACCTTC
NA | TRBJ1-1 | TRBV19 | NA | CATSTQRGTEAFF | TGTGCCACCTCTACTCAGCGGGGGACTGAAGCTTTCTTT
NA | TRBJ2-7 | TRBV5-6 | NA | CASSVGDINTYEQYF | TGTGCCAGCAGCGTCGGGGACATCAACACCTACGAGCAGTACTTC
NA | TRBJ2-3 | TRBV7-3 | TRBD2 | CASSFLPSGGSDTQYF | TGTGCCAGCAGCTTTTTGCCTAGCGGGGGTTCAGATACGCAGTATTTT
NA | TRBJ1-1 | TRBV29-1 | NA | CSVEKSMNTEAFF | TGCAGCGTTGAGAAAAGCATGAACACTGAAGCTTTCTTT
NA | TRBJ2-7 | TRBV4-3 | TRBD1 | CASSRARGQGMLGNYEQYF | TGCGCCAGCAGCCGGGCCCGTGGACAGGGGATGTTGGGCAACTACGAGCAGTACTTC
NA | TRBJ1-2 | TRBV18 | NA | CASSPEARGYGYTF | TGTGCCAGCTCACCGGAGGCACGAGGCTATGGCTACACCTTC
few | TRBJ1-2 | TRBV28 | NA | CASSSGLGYGYTF | TGTGCCAGCAGCTCGGGACTTGGGTATGGCTACACCTTC
NA | TRBJ1-1 | TRBV10-3 | NA | CAISDVNSMNTEAFF | TGTGCCATCAGTGATGTGAATTCCATGAACACTGAAGCTTTCTTT
NA | TRBJ1-4 | TRBV7-8 | NA | CASSLGQTGIEKLFF | TGTGCCAGCAGCTTAGGACAGACCGGAATAGAAAAACTGTTTTTT
NA | TRBJ2-4 | TRBV20-1 | NA | CSARTGNIQYF | TGCAGTGCTCGGACTGGAAACATTCAGTACTTC
NA | TRBJ1-2 | TRBV6-1 | NA | CASRTGSLLTF | TGTGCCAGCAGAACGGGGAGCCTCCTCACCTTC
NA | TRBJ1-5 | TRBV7-2 | NA | CASSSRPFPSSQPQHF | TGTGCCAGCAGCTCCCGACCGTTCCCTTCAAGCCAGCCCCAGCATTTT
NA | TRBJ2-3 | TRBV7-2 | NA | CASSLNIIGSTDTQYF | TGTGCCAGCAGCTTAAACATTATAGGCAGCACAGATACGCAGTATTTT
NA | TRBJ1-1 | TRBV18 | NA | CASSPGGGNTEAFF | TGTGCCAGCTCACCAGGCGGGGGTAACACTGAAGCTTTCTTT
NA | TRBJ1-2 | TRBV21-1 | NA | CAASQGYPANYGYTF | TGTGCCGCGAGCCAGGGCTATCCAGCTAACTATGGCTACACCTTC